This TCR beta chain was identified during a study of identical twins. Study-level points and caveats: Cord blood beta clonotypes present at high abundance carried fewer insertions; no such pattern appeared in memory repertoires. Alpha sequences that were out-of-frame and twin-shared showed an excess of low generation probability.

Germline-derived CDR1 and CDR2 are LNHDA and SQIVND (reference sequence). The germline V and J ends were trimmed by 5 bases and 6 bases, with 10 bases remaining between them. CDR3 size: 13 residues. Many counts were recorded for this clonotype. Its antigen is not identified. Addition of a universal primer site occurred through template switching, and cDNA carried unique molecular identifiers. TCRdb re-called the 5' RACE reads with MiXCR, one entry per CDR3 protein. The sample shows some 240,000 distinct CDR3 sequences, about 10% of them seen only once. The sample consisted of memory T cells sorted from blood. This chain links TRBV19 with TRBJ2-2; D is perhaps TRBD1 or TRBD2 (5 bases each). The receptor comes from a man aged 50-60 years in good health. CDR3 DNA: TGTGCCAGTAGTCAGGGAGAGGCCGGGGAGCTGTTTTTT. Its translation: CASSQGEAGELFF.